This TCR beta chain is from a study of OX40 agonist ivuxolimab in advanced cancers. Turning to the study itself: Patients were dosed with the agonistic anti-OX40 (CD134) antibody ivuxolimab. Findings of the study overall: Certain nonresponding patients likewise had low normalized T-cell clonal expansion. Fewer expanded clones were found on average in CD4+ than in CD8+ T cells.

Blood sampling took place at baseline, cycle 4 day 1, and cycle 7 day 1. The V gene lost 7 bases and the J gene lost 9 bases, with 22 bases spanning the gap. This CDR3 comprises 15 residues. Germline V CDR1 and CDR2: LNHDA, SQIVND (reference sequence). Some clones are missing from TCRdb's copy, which holds only in-frame ones; the method was immunoSEQ multiplex PCR. The profile shows around 46,000 clones, roughly 90% of them singletons. In regard to this clone: The antigen is unknown.

This chain connects TRBV19 to TRBJ2-1, with TRBD2 as a possible D gene (6 bases). The sequence was obtained from an adult with an advanced solid tumor such as melanoma, head and neck, liver or kidney cancer. Sequences were derived from CD4+ or CD8+ T cells sorted from blood, sampled in a trial of the OX40 agonist ivuxolimab. In DNA form, the CDR3 reads TGTGCCAGTACCAAACCCGGAGGGAGCATGCCTGAGCAGTTCTTC. Its translation: CASTKPGGSMPEQFF.